In its sample, the clone carrying this TCR beta chain was seen many times. With iRepertoire HTBI primers and Arm-PCR of CDR3 regions, TCR beta libraries were built. TCRdb itself ran the multiplex PCR reads through MiXCR, one entry per CDR3 protein. Altogether hundreds of thousands of distinct CDR3 sequences are present, around 20% being singletons, with the ten largest covering roughly an eighth. Time point here: persistent/refractory GD, antithyroid drugs over 5 years with positive TRAb. PBMC RNA was the source of the TCR library. These data originate in a study of regulatory T cells in long-lasting Graves disease. The sample here was peripheral blood mononuclear cells (PBMCs), taken when the disease was refractory, from a patient treated with antithyroid drugs. This clonotype was sampled from a female donor with Graves disease.

The CDR3 loop is CASRGQGSYYEQYF. CDR3 DNA: TGTGCCAGCAGGGGCCAGGGATCGTACTACGAGCAGTACTTC. This chain uses TRBV2 with TRBJ2-7, with a tentative D call TRBD1 (5 bases). Per the germline V gene, CDR1 is SNHLY and CDR2 is FYNNEI. V was shortened by 6 bases and J by 3 bases, with 15 bases between the two germline ends. The CDR3 runs to 14 residues.